What follows describes a single T cell receptor (beta chain). Repertoires were generated with immunoSEQ multiplex PCR, while TCRdb's copy carries only in-frame clones and drops some. The sample consists of about 24,000 clones, roughly 89% of them appearing once. This entry belongs to a study of PD-L1 blockade in urothelial cancer. Study details: Patients' histories included 0 to 3 prior chemotherapy regimens. Treatment start was followed by blood analysis at 3 weeks (second dose) and again at 6 weeks.

There are 16 residues in the CDR3. The V end lost 0 bases, the J end lost 4 bases, and 11 bases lay between the germline ends. Germline V gene sequence: CDR1 SGHDT, CDR2 YYEEEE. The input for sequencing was PBMCs, taken around atezolizumab (anti-PD-L1) treatment. This chain joins TRBV5-6 and TRBJ2-6; a possible D gene is TRBD2 (6 bases). The sequence was collected from a man between 45 and 60 years old with urothelial cancer. CDR3 region: CASSLAGSSGANVLTF. As DNA, the CDR3 is TGTGCCAGCAGCTTGGCCGGGAGCTCCGGGGCCAACGTCCTGACTTTC.